This is a list of T cell receptor beta chains from one sample in a study of blood T cell repertoires in COVID-19. Repertoires were generated with immunoSEQ multiplex PCR, while TCRdb's copy carries only in-frame clones and drops some. Here the sample spans 90,000 to 130,000 clones, roughly 85% being singletons. The specimen was peripheral blood. These receptors were obtained from a man aged 40-49 years with acute or convalescent COVID-19. Each CDR3 is given with its conserved first and last residue. The size entry is marked missing in some rows and otherwise reads once, few, many or a size class.

V gene: TRBV6-4
clone size: medium-sized
J gene: TRBJ2-1
CDR3 protein: CASSEETSGSNEQFF

V gene: TRBV27
clone size: -
J gene: TRBJ2-3
CDR3 protein: CASSPGWPGTDTQYF

V gene: TRBV2
clone size: -
J gene: TRBJ2-1
CDR3 protein: CASSEALRGLAGGPRDEQFF

V gene: TRBV20-1
clone size: once
J gene: TRBJ2-7
CDR3 protein: CSASSGVSYEQYF

V gene: TRBV20-1
clone size: -
J gene: TRBJ2-7
CDR3 protein: CSASGGGLDYEQYF

V gene: TRBV5-1
clone size: -
J gene: TRBJ2-1
CDR3 protein: CASSLGLAGGEQFF

V gene: TRBV21-1
clone size: -
J gene: TRBJ2-1
CDR3 protein: CASSKVAGAGNEQFF

V gene: TRBV5-1
clone size: -
J gene: TRBJ2-1
CDR3 protein: CASSLGRVQFF

V gene: TRBV7-6
clone size: many
J gene: TRBJ2-3
CDR3 protein: CASSPLAGGTSTDTQYF

V gene: TRBV7-2
clone size: -
J gene: TRBJ1-5
CDR3 protein: CASSLGVRGSNQPQHF

V gene: TRBV27
clone size: -
J gene: TRBJ2-2
CDR3 protein: CASSFAGAGTGELFF

V gene: TRBV6-6
clone size: -
J gene: TRBJ2-5
CDR3 protein: CAISEQGLRGETQYF

V gene: TRBV30
clone size: -
J gene: TRBJ1-4
CDR3 protein: CAWMRGGGLPEKLFF

V gene: TRBV11-3
clone size: -
J gene: TRBJ2-2
CDR3 protein: CASSLGGTRSFRAGELFF

V gene: TRBV6-5
clone size: -
J gene: TRBJ2-1
CDR3 protein: CASSYSRGYGGEQFF

V gene: TRBV6-5
clone size: -
J gene: TRBJ1-6
CDR3 protein: CASSYSKQGDSPLHF

V gene: TRBV5-1
clone size: once
J gene: TRBJ1-1
CDR3 protein: CASSFQGHTEAFF

V gene: TRBV6-2/TRBV6-3
clone size: once
J gene: TRBJ2-1
CDR3 protein: CASSLDRGFNEQFF

V gene: TRBV29-1
clone size: -
J gene: TRBJ2-1
CDR3 protein: CSVVLYNEQFF

V gene: TRBV3-1/TRBV3-2
clone size: -
J gene: TRBJ2-7
CDR3 protein: CASSRYRSYEQYF

V gene: TRBV28
clone size: -
J gene: TRBJ2-3
CDR3 protein: CASGLRRGQRTDTQYF

V gene: TRBV28
clone size: once
J gene: TRBJ2-5
CDR3 protein: CASSFSGTGGVGAQYF

V gene: TRBV19
clone size: few
J gene: TRBJ2-3
CDR3 protein: CASSIDMRDTQYF

V gene: TRBV18
clone size: -
J gene: TRBJ1-6
CDR3 protein: CASSRDKLGSPLHF

V gene: TRBV4-1
clone size: -
J gene: TRBJ2-1
CDR3 protein: CASSQDLLAGVMHEQFF

V gene: TRBV29-1
clone size: -
J gene: TRBJ2-7
CDR3 protein: CSVIAGGYEQYF

V gene: TRBV18
clone size: -
J gene: TRBJ2-7
CDR3 protein: CASSITGGVYEQYF

V gene: TRBV4-1
clone size: once
J gene: TRBJ2-7
CDR3 protein: CASSHTSGLPSYEQYF

V gene: TRBV6-6
clone size: -
J gene: TRBJ1-2
CDR3 protein: CASSYSWTGPGYTF

V gene: TRBV3-1/TRBV3-2
clone size: once
J gene: TRBJ2-7
CDR3 protein: CASSQAVLRREQYF

V gene: TRBV28
clone size: once
J gene: TRBJ1-2
CDR3 protein: CASSFGGQGAGGYTF

V gene: TRBV11-2
clone size: -
J gene: TRBJ2-7
CDR3 protein: CASSLALGGYEQYF

V gene: TRBV4-2
clone size: -
J gene: TRBJ2-1
CDR3 protein: CASSQDPGGRDEQFF

V gene: TRBV30
clone size: -
J gene: TRBJ1-4
CDR3 protein: CAFQSRHPTNEKLFF

V gene: TRBV19
clone size: once
J gene: TRBJ1-5
CDR3 protein: CASSIVRTALSNQPQHF

V gene: TRBV5-1
clone size: -
J gene: TRBJ2-2
CDR3 protein: CASRRGAGTGELFF

V gene: TRBV4-2
clone size: -
J gene: TRBJ2-3
CDR3 protein: CASSRSGTSTDTQYF

V gene: TRBV6-2/TRBV6-3
clone size: once
J gene: TRBJ1-5
CDR3 protein: CASSYGRGGNQPQHF

V gene: TRBV6-2/TRBV6-3
clone size: -
J gene: TRBJ1-5
CDR3 protein: CASSYSSTGQPQHF

V gene: TRBV19
clone size: few
J gene: TRBJ2-7
CDR3 protein: CASSPGGGLSIYEQYF

V gene: TRBV10-3
clone size: -
J gene: TRBJ2-5
CDR3 protein: CAISETPGAVQETQYF

V gene: TRBV5-6
clone size: -
J gene: TRBJ2-3
CDR3 protein: CASSKRLAGGFTDTQYF

V gene: TRBV27
clone size: -
J gene: TRBJ1-1
CDR3 protein: CASSLSRANTEAFF

V gene: TRBV6-1
clone size: -
J gene: TRBJ2-7
CDR3 protein: CASSKTGTGGYEQYF

V gene: TRBV3-1/TRBV3-2
clone size: -
J gene: TRBJ2-3
CDR3 protein: CASSQALGSTDTQYF

V gene: TRBV5-1
clone size: once
J gene: TRBJ2-1
CDR3 protein: CASSLLLAGTDEQFF